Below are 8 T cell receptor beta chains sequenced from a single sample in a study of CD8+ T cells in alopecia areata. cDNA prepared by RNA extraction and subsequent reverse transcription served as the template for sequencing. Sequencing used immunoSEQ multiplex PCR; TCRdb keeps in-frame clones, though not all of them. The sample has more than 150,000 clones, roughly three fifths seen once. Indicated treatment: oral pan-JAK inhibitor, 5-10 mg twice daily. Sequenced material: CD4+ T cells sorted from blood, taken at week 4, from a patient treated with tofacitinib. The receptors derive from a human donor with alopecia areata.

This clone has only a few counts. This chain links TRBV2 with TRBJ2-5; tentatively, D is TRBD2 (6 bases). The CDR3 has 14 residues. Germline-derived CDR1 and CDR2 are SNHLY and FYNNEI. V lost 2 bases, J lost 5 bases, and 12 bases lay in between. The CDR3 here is CASSEYVAGETQYF. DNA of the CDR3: TGTGCCAGCAGTGAATATGTGGCGGGGGAGACCCAGTACTTC.

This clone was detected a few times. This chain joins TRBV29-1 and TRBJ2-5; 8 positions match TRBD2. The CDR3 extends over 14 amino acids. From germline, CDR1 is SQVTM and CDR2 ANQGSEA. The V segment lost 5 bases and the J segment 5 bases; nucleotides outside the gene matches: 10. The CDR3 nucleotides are TGCAGCGTTCGGGGAGGCGGGGGGCCTGAGACCCAGTACTTC. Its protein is CSVRGGGGPETQYF.

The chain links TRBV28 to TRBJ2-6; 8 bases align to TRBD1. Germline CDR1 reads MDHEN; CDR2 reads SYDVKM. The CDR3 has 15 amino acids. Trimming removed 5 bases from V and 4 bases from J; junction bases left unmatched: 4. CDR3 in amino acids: CASSLTGAGANVLTF. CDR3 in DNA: TGTGCCAGCAGTCTGACAGGGGCCGGGGCCAACGTCCTGACTTTC.

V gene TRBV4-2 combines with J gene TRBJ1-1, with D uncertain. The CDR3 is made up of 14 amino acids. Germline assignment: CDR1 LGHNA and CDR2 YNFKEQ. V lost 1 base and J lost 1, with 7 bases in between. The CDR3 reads CASSQVEKNTEAFF. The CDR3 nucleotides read TGTGCCAGCAGCCAAGTGGAGAAGAACACTGAAGCTTTCTTT.

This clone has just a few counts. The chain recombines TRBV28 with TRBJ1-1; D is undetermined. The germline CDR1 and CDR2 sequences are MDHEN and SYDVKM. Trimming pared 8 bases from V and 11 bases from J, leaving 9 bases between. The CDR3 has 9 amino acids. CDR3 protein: CASGPGAFF. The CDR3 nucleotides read TGTGCCAGCGGGCCCGGGGCTTTCTTT.

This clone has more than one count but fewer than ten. CDR3 protein: CASSFTREETQYF. In DNA form, the CDR3 reads TGCGCCAGCAGCTTTACCAGGGAGGAGACCCAGTACTTC. The V and J genes are TRBV5-1 and TRBJ2-5, with D perhaps matching TRBD1 or TRBD2 (5 bases each). Trimming pared 2 bases from V and 5 bases from J, leaving 10 bases between. This CDR3 has 13 amino acids. Germline CDR1 SGHRS, CDR2 YFSETQ.

CDR3 bases: TGTGCCAGCAGCCAACTTCTCGGCGGGGGGTACAACTATGGCTACACCTTC. It yields the protein CASSQLLGGGYNYGYTF. This sequence joins TRBV14 and TRBJ1-2, with D tentatively TRBD1 (5 bases). Looked up from germline, CDR1 is SGHDN and CDR2 is FVKESK. This CDR3 has 17 amino acids. V lost 2 bases to trimming and J lost 2 bases, with 18 bases between them. The variable domain in full, with the rest retrieved from reference TRBV14 and TRBJ1-2, is EAGVTQFPSHSVIEKGQTVTLRCDPISGHDNLYWYRRVMGKEIKFLLHFVKESKQDESGMPNNRFLAERTGGTYSTLKVQPAELEDSGVYFCASSQLLGGGYNYGYTFGSGTRLTVV.

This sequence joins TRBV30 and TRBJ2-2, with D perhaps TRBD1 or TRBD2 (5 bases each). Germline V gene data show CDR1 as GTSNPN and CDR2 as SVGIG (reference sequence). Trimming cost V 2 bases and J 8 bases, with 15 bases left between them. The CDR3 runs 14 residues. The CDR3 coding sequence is TGTGCCTGGAGTCCCGGGGCAGATGTGGGGGAGCTGTTTTTT. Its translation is CAWSPGADVGELFF. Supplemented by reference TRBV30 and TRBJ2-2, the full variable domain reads SQTIHQWPATLVQPVGSPLSLECTVEGTSNPNLYWYRQAAGRGLQLLFYSVGIGQISSEVPQNLSASRPQDRQFILSSKKLLLSDSGFYLCAWSPGADVGELFFGEGSRLTVL.